A selection of T cell receptor beta chains follows, all from one sample in a study of memory CD4+ T cells and cytomegalovirus serostatus. TCRdb's copy holds only in-frame clones and misses some; the assay was immunoSEQ multiplex PCR. This sample yields approximately 70,000 clones, of which roughly three quarters are seen a single time; 4% to 5.5% belongs to the top ten. The sequenced sample consisted of memory CD4+ T cells from blood. The origin of the receptors is an adult in good health and CMV-seropositive. CDR3s leave out the opening cysteine and the closing phenylalanine or tryptophan. Fields, in order: D gene, CDR3 length, V gene, J gene, CDR3 protein. D genes are given only for firm matches.

-,12,TRBV7-6,TRBJ2-3,ASSSSFQADTQY
-,12,TRBV7-2,TRBJ2-1,ASSFPGSYNEQF
-,11,TRBV6-5,TRBJ1-1,ASSSGRSLEAF
TRBD1,12,TRBV28,TRBJ1-4,ATLDRGVNEKLF
-,10,TRBV6-6,TRBJ2-7,ASSYSEYEQY
-,9,TRBV10-3,TRBJ1-1,AISEYTEAF
TRBD2,13,TRBV30,TRBJ2-1,AWSLKSGRSDEQF
-,11,TRBV6-5,TRBJ2-3,ASEDRFTDTQY
TRBD1,13,TRBV5-4,TRBJ2-7,ASSLGIGTEYEQY
TRBD2,15,TRBV18,TRBJ2-1,ASSPPVERESHNEQF
-,15,TRBV7-9,TRBJ1-3,ASSRRGGEDSGNTIY
TRBD2,12,TRBV5-1,TRBJ2-2,ASSQGLRGGELF
-,11,TRBV14,TRBJ1-4,ASSQEFSEKLF
TRBD1,12,TRBV5-6,TRBJ2-1,ASSSGTGVHEQF
-,11,TRBV6-1,TRBJ1-5,ASSPQGDQPQH
-,13,TRBV28,TRBJ1-1,ASTAEEALNTEAF
-,13,TRBV21-1,TRBJ2-7,ASSKGRDRSYEQY
-,15,TRBV5-1,TRBJ1-4,ASIPLGVSATNEKLF
TRBD1,12,TRBV4-1,TRBJ1-4,ASSQERGREKLF
TRBD2,15,TRBV27,TRBJ2-1,ASSTGTSGMLRNEQF
-,9,TRBV28,TRBJ1-3,ASSPGNTIY
TRBD1,14,TRBV23-1,TRBJ2-5,ASSQPGTGEEETQY
TRBD2,12,TRBV9,TRBJ2-5,ASSNRDYGETQY
TRBD2,12,TRBV28,TRBJ2-1,ATVGGGSYNEQF
-,11,TRBV10-3,TRBJ1-2,AISEYTNYGYT
-,11,TRBV27,TRBJ1-4,ASSFQVAEKLF